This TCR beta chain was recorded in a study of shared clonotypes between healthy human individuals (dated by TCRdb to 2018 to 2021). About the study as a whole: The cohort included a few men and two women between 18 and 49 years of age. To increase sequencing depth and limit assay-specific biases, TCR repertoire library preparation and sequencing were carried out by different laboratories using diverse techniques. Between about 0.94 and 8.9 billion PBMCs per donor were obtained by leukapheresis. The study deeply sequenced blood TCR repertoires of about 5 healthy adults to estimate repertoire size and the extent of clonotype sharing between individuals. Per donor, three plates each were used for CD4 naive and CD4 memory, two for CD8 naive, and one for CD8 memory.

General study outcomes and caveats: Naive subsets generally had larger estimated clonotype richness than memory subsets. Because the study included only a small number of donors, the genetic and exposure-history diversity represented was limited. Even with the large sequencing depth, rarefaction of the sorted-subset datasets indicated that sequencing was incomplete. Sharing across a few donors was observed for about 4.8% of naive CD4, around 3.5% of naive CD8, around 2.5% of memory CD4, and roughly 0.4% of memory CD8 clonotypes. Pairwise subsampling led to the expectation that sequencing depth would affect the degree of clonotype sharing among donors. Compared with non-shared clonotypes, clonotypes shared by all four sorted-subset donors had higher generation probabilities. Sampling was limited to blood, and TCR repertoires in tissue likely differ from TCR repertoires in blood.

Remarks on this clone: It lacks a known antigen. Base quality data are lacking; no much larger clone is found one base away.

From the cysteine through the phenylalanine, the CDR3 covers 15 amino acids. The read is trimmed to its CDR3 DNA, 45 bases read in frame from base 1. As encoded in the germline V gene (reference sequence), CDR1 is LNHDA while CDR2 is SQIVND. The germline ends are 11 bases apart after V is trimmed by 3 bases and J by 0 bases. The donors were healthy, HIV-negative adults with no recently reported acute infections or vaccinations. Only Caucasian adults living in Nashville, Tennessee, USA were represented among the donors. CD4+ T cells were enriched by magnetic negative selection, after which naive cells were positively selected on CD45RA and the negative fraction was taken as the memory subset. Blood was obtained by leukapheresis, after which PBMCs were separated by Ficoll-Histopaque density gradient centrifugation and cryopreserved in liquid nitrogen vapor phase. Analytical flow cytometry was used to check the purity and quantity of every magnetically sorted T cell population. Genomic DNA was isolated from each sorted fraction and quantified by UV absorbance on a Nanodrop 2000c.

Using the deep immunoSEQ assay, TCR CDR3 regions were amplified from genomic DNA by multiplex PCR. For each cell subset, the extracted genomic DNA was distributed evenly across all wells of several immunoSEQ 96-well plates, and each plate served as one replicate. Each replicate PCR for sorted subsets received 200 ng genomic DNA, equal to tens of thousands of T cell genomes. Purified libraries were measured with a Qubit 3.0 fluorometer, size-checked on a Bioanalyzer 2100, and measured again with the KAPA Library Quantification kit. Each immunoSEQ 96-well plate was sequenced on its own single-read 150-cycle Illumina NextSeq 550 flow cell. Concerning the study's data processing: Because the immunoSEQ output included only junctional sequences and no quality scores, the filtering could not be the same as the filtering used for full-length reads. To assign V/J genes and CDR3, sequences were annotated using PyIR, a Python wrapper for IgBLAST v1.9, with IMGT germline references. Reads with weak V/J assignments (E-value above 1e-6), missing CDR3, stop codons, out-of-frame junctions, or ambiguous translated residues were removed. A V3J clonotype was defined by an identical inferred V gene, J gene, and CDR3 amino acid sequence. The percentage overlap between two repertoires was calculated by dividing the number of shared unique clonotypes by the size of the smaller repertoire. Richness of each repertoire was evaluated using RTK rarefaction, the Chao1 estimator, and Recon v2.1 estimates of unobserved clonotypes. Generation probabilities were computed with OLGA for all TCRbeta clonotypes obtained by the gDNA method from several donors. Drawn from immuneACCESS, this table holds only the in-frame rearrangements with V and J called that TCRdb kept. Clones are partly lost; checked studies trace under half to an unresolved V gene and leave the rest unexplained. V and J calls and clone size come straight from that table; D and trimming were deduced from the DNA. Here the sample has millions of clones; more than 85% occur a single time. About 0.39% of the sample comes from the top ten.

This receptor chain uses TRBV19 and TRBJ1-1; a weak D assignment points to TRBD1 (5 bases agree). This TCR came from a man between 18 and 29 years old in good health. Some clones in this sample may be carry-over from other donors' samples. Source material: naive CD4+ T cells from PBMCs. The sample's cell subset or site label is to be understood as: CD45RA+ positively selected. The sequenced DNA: TGTGCCAGTAGTATTGGGGGTTCGGTGAACACTGAAGCTTTCTTT. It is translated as CASSIGGSVNTEAFF.